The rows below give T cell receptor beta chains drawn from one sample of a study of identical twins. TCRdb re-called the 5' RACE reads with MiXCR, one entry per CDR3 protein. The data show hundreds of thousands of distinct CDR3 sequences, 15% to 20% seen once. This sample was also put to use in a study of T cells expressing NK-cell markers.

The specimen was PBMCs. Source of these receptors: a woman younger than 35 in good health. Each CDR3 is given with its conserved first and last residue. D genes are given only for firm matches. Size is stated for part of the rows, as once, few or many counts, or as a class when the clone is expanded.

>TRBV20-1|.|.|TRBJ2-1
CSARVPGYNEQFF
TGCAGTGCTAGAGTTCCAGGCTACAATGAGCAGTTCTTC
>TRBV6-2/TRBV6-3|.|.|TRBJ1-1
CASRGAGVPAFF
TGTGCCAGCAGAGGTGCGGGGGTGCCGGCTTTCTTT
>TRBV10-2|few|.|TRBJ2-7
CASKRGGESIQYEQYF
TGCGCCAGCAAACGAGGGGGTGAGTCAATTCAATACGAGCAGTACTTC
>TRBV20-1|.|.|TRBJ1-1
CSASVAGQEAFF
TGCAGTGCTAGTGTCGCGGGACAAGAAGCTTTCTTT
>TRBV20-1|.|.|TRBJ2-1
CSAPGANEQFF
TGCAGTGCCCCCGGGGCCAATGAGCAGTTCTTC
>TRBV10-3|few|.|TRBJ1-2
CAITTGPNYGYTF
TGTGCCATCACGACGGGCCCGAACTATGGCTACACCTTC
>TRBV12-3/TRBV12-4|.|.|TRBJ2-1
CASSFWRGPLNNEQFF
TGTGCCAGCAGTTTTTGGCGGGGCCCTCTTAACAATGAGCAGTTCTTC
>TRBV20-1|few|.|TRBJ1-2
CSARDMRTADGYTF
TGCAGTGCTAGAGATATGAGGACGGCTGATGGCTACACCTTC
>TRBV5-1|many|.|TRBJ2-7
CASSSDNLLTYEQYF
TGCGCCAGCAGTTCAGACAACCTACTTACCTACGAGCAGTACTTC
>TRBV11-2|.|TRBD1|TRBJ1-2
CASSRGGDRGYGYTF
TGTGCCAGCAGCCGGGGGGGGGACAGAGGCTATGGCTACACCTTC
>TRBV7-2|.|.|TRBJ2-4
CASTPPHRPGGKNIQYF
TGTGCCAGCACCCCGCCTCATAGACCTGGGGGCAAAAACATTCAGTACTTC
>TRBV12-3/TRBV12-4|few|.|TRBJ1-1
CASSLGAGSPPAFF
TGTGCCAGCAGTTTAGGGGCGGGGTCCCCCCCGGCTTTCTTT
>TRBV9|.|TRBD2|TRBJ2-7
CASSALGRPGDYEQYF
TGTGCCAGCAGCGCCCTCGGGAGGCCAGGAGACTACGAGCAGTACTTC
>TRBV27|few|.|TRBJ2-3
CASSPRWGSPTDTQYF
TGTGCCAGCAGTCCCAGATGGGGGAGCCCCACAGATACGCAGTATTTT
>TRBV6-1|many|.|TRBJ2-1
CASSPGGTYNEQFF
TGTGCCAGCAGTCCGGGGGGCACCTACAATGAGCAGTTCTTC
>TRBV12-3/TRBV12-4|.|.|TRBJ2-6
CASSFRGIVSGANVLTF
TGTGCCAGCAGTTTTCGAGGGATAGTATCTGGGGCCAACGTCCTGACTTTC
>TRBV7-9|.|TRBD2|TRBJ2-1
CAERLAGSDEQFF
TGTGCCGAGAGGCTAGCGGGGTCCGATGAGCAGTTCTTC
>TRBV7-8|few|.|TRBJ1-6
CASSLRQDNSPLHF
TGTGCCAGCAGCTTAAGACAGGATAATTCACCCCTCCACTTT